The 24 T cell receptor beta chains in this list originate from one sample, sequenced in a study of T-cell memory formation after mild COVID-19. TCRdb passed the 5' RACE reads through MiXCR, listing each CDR3 protein once. The data contain some 190,000 distinct CDR3 sequences, around 17% of them seen just once; the ten biggest clones take up 2.4%. The material sequenced was PBMCs or a T cell subset sorted from them (not recorded which). These receptor sequences come from an adult woman who had mild COVID-19 (a few samples of this study predate the infection). Cell type and time point are not known.

V and J are TRBV5-6 and TRBJ2-7; weak D call: TRBD2 (6 bases). V shed 3 bases and J shed 2 bases, with 9 bases lying between them. There are 13 residues in the CDR3. Germline V gives CDR1 SGHDT, CDR2 YYEEEE. As DNA, the CDR3 is TGTGCCAGCAGCTCTCCTAGCGCCTACGAGCAGTACTTC. It encodes CASSSPSAYEQYF.

CDR3 region: CASSSGAGGRRFF. The CDR3 DNA sequence: TGTGCCAGCAGTTCAGGGGCGGGGGGGCGGCGGTTTTTT. This chain connects TRBV12-3 or TRBV12-4 to TRBJ2-2, with 9 positions matching TRBD2. The length of the CDR3 is 13 residues. Trimming removed 4 bases from V and 16 bases from J; junction bases left unmatched: 10.

In this sample, this clonotype turned up many times. The gene calls are TRBV10-3 and TRBJ1-2; 7 nucleotides align to TRBD1. This CDR3 spans 15 amino acids. J gave up 2 bases and V 4 bases, and 7 bases lay outside the gene matches. Germline-derived CDR1 and CDR2 are ENHRY and SYGVKD. The CDR3 DNA is TGTGCCATCAGTGGAGGGGACAGCCGAAACTATGGCTACACCTTC. This codes for CAISGGDSRNYGYTF.

This clonotype was detected a few times. The rearrangement joins TRBV5-1 to TRBJ2-6; possibly TRBD1 or TRBD2 for D (5 bases each). CDR3 size: 16 residues. CDR1 and CDR2 (germline): SGHRS, YFSETQ. With 1 base removed from V and 0 bases from J, the gap between germline ends came to 8 bases. The CDR3 region has the DNA TGCGCCAGCAGCTTGTTTGGGACCTCTGGGGCCAACGTCCTGACTTTC. It specifies CASSLFGTSGANVLTF.

The table lists this clonotype with a count of one. The chain combines TRBV10-3 with TRBJ2-5, with 8 bases lining up with TRBD1. The CDR3 length is 13 residues. V was pared by 11 bases and J by 3 bases, with 8 bases of the junction left unmatched. Germline values: CDR1 ENHRY, CDR2 SYGVKD. CDR3 DNA sequence: TGTGCCTCCTCCCCGGGACAGGAAGAGACCCAGTACTTC. Protein product: CASSPGQEETQYF.

The genes are TRBV7-7 and TRBJ2-5; D is perhaps TRBD2 (5 bases). The CDR3 has 15 residues. V was shortened by 5 bases and J by 5 bases, with 18 bases between the two germline ends. Germline CDR1 reads SSHAT; CDR2 reads FNYEAQ (reference sequence). CDR3 DNA sequence: TGTGCCAGCAGCACCCAACTAGTCGTGGGGGAGACCCAGTACTTC. Its protein is CASSTQLVVGETQYF.

This clonotype was seen a few times. The chain employs TRBV7-2 and TRBJ1-2; D unclear. Germline CDR1 is SGHTA and CDR2 is FQGNSA. The V end was cut by 5 bases, the J end by 4 bases, with 14 bases between. The CDR3 contains 14 residues. The CDR3 sequence is CASSPEVAGYGYTF. CDR3 coding DNA: TGTGCCAGCAGCCCGGAGGTAGCTGGCTATGGCTACACCTTC.

This clonotype was seen more than once but under ten times. The chain is built from TRBV18 and TRBJ2-7; possibly TRBD1 for D (5 bases). Germline V lookup: CDR1 KGHSH, CDR2 LQKENI. Trimming pared 3 bases from V and 0 bases from J, leaving 15 bases between. The CDR3 loop spans 16 amino acids. CDR3 amino acids: CASSPYQGQSSYEQYF. The CDR3 DNA reads as TGTGCCAGCTCACCTTACCAGGGTCAGAGCTCCTACGAGCAGTACTTC.

This clonotype was counted a few times. V usage is TRBV5-6 and J usage is TRBJ2-3; 7 bases fit TRBD2. The CDR3 is 17 amino acids. Trimming removed 4 bases from V and 0 bases from J; junction bases left unmatched: 11. CDR1 is SGHDT, CDR2 YYEEEE, per germline. Written as DNA, the CDR3 is TGTGCCAGCAGCCGCACTATTAGGACTAGAAGCACAGATACGCAGTATTTT. This sequence encodes CASSRTIRTRSTDTQYF.

The chain couples TRBV7-2 to TRBJ1-3, with D perhaps matching TRBD1 (6 bases). CDR1 is SGHTA, CDR2 FQGNSA, per germline. There are 16 residues in the CDR3. Deletions cut 1 base from V and 0 bases from J, with 10 bases between. Here the CDR3 reads CASSLVSQGSGNTIYF. The DNA of the CDR3 is TGTGCCAGCAGCTTAGTTTCACAGGGCTCTGGAAACACCATATATTTT. Looking up the rest from reference TRBV7-2 and TRBJ1-3 gives the full variable domain: GAGVSQSPSNKVTEKGKDVELRCDPISGHTALYWYRQSLGQGLEFLIYFQGNSAPDKSGLPSDRFSAERTGGSVSTLTIQRTQQEDSAVYLCASSLVSQGSGNTIYFGEGSWLTVV.

This clonotype has just a few counts. The V call is TRBV9, the J call TRBJ2-7; D is ambiguous. Germline CDR1 SGDLS, CDR2 YYNGEE. This CDR3 is built from 14 residues. With 0 bases removed from V and 0 bases from J, the gap between germline ends came to 7 bases. In DNA, the CDR3 is TGTGCCAGCAGCGTAGATCACAGCTCCTACGAGCAGTACTTC. As protein: CASSVDHSSYEQYF.

This clonotype was picked up a small number of times. The chain is built from TRBV12-3 or TRBV12-4 and TRBJ1-3; 8 bases fit TRBD1. After removal of 11 bases from V and 4 bases from J, the junction contained 4 bases not matched to a gene. The CDR3 totals 12 residues. CDR3 bases: TGTGCCGGCCAGGGGGCAGGAAACACCATATATTTT. Amino acid sequence: CAGQGAGNTIYF.

This clonotype was seen only a few times. The chain joins TRBV7-2 to TRBJ1-1, with no clear D. The germline V gene has CDR1 SGHTA and CDR2 FQGNSA. V lost 5 bases to trimming and J lost 0 bases, with 7 bases between them. This CDR3 has 13 amino acids. The CDR3 reads CASSQTLNTEAFF. The CDR3 coding sequence is TGTGCCAGCAGCCAGACCTTGAACACTGAAGCTTTCTTT.

This clonotype has a count of ten or more. The chain employs TRBV20-1 and TRBJ2-1; 11 bases match TRBD2. The J segment lost 2 bases and the V segment lost 6 bases, leaving 6 bases of the junction unmatched. Germline V gene sequence: CDR1 DFQATT, CDR2 SNEGSKA (reference sequence). The CDR3 length is 15 residues. The CDR3 loop reads CSAVIAGGTYNEQFF. CDR3 in DNA: TGCAGTGCCGTAATAGCGGGAGGGACCTACAATGAGCAGTTCTTC.

This clonotype occurred a few times. The rearrangement links TRBV6-5 to TRBJ1-1; a weak D match, TRBD1 (6 bases). Germline V gives CDR1 MNHEY, CDR2 SVGAGI. This CDR3 comprises 13 residues. Deletions cut 6 bases from V and 4 bases from J, with 12 bases between. The CDR3 here is CASSRQGTTEAFF. The CDR3 DNA follows: TGTGCCAGCAGCAGGCAGGGGACCACTGAAGCTTTCTTT.

There are many counts of this clonotype. This rearrangement joins TRBV29-1 to TRBJ2-3; no clear D. Germline V gives CDR1 SQVTM, CDR2 ANQGSEA. This CDR3 region has 15 residues. With 4 bases removed from V and 0 bases from J, the gap between germline ends came to 14 bases. The CDR3 DNA reads TGCAGCGTTGGACCCCTCCAATCTAGCACAGATACGCAGTATTTT. Residues: CSVGPLQSSTDTQYF.

The V call is TRBV12-3 or TRBV12-4, the J call TRBJ1-2; D is perhaps TRBD1 (6 bases). The germline V and J ends were trimmed by 2 bases and 6 bases, with 13 bases remaining between them. This CDR3 spans 14 amino acids. CDR3 protein: CASSLSVQGHGYTF. The DNA for the CDR3 is TGTGCCAGCAGTTTATCCGTACAGGGACATGGCTACACCTTC.

The gene calls are TRBV5-1 and TRBJ2-2; 7 bases fit TRBD1. CDR1 is SGHRS and CDR2 is YFSETQ in the germline V gene. The CDR3 runs 14 residues. The ends lost 4 bases at V and 4 bases at J; junction bases unmatched: 4. The CDR3 protein is CASSPDRPTGELFF. CDR3 DNA sequence: TGCGCCAGCAGCCCGGACAGGCCCACCGGGGAGCTGTTTTTT.

This chain joins TRBV20-1 and TRBJ1-2; maybe TRBD1 (6 bases). V was pared by 0 bases and J by 6 bases, with 17 bases between. Germline CDR1 is DFQATT and CDR2 is SNEGSKA (reference sequence). The CDR3 length is 15 residues. The CDR3 loop is CSAREVGGRGNGYTF. DNA of the CDR3: TGCAGTGCTAGAGAAGTGGGGGGGCGCGGTAATGGCTACACCTTC.

The chain combines TRBV7-3 with TRBJ2-1, with a possible D match to TRBD1 (5 bases). This CDR3 is 14 amino acids long. Trimming shortened V by 5 bases and J by 7 bases, and 15 bases separated the two germline ends. Germline V gives CDR1 SGHTA, CDR2 FQGTGA. CDR3 loop: CASSPRQSVNEQFF. The CDR3 DNA sequence: TGTGCCAGCAGCCCGAGACAGTCCGTAAATGAGCAGTTCTTC.

In this sample, this clonotype turned up a few times. The CDR3 DNA sequence: TGTGCCAGCAGCTTAGAGACTAGCGGGAAGGGGCAGTTCTTC. It is translated as CASSLETSGKGQFF. V gene TRBV7-8 combines with J gene TRBJ2-1; 11 bases match TRBD2. The CDR3 length is 14 residues. J lost 12 bases, V lost 1 base, and 5 bases had no gene match. Germline-derived CDR1 and CDR2 are SGHVS and FQNEAQ.

The rearrangement joins TRBV24-1 to TRBJ2-1, with D maybe TRBD1 (6 bases). CDR1 KGHDR and CDR2 SFDVKD come from the germline V gene. The CDR3 sequence is 16 residues long. V was shortened by 3 bases and J by 0 bases, with 11 bases between the two germline ends. The CDR3, as DNA: TGTGCCACCAGTGATCTTACAGGGAGCTCCTACAATGAGCAGTTCTTC. Translating gives CATSDLTGSSYNEQFF.

This clonotype was seen a few times. V and J are TRBV5-1 and TRBJ1-4, with 9 nucleotides matching TRBD1. The V segment lost 4 bases and the J segment 3 bases; nucleotides outside the gene matches: 4. From germline, CDR1 is SGHRS and CDR2 YFSETQ. The CDR3 contains 15 residues. The CDR3 reads CASSGQGSANEKLFF. The CDR3 DNA is TGCGCCAGCAGCGGACAGGGGTCGGCTAATGAAAAACTGTTTTTT.

The rearrangement links TRBV12-3 or TRBV12-4 to TRBJ1-2; D gene uncertain. CDR3 length equals 13 residues. V lost 5 bases and J lost 4, with 11 bases in between. CDR3 region: CASSPSVLYGYTF. CDR3 bases: TGTGCCAGCAGTCCGTCGGTTCTCTATGGCTACACCTTC.